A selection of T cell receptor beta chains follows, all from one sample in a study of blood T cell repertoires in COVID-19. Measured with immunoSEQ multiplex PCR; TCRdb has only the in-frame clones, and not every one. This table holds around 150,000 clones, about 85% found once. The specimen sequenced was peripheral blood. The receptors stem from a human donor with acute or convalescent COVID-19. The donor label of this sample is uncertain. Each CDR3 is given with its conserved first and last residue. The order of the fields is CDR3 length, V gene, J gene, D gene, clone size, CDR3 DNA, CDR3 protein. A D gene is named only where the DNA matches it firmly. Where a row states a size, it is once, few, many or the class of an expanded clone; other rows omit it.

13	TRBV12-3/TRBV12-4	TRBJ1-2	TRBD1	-	TGTGCCTCCACCCGGGGACAGGGGTATGGCTACACCTTC	CASTRGQGYGYTF
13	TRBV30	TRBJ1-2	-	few	TGTGCCTGGAGTGTAGACAGGACCTATGGCTACACCTTC	CAWSVDRTYGYTF
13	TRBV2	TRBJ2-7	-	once	TGTGCCAGCAACGGACAGTCCCCCTACGAGCAGTACTTC	CASNGQSPYEQYF
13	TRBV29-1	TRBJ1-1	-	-	TGCAGCGTTGACCGGGGACAAAACACTGAAGCTTTCTTT	CSVDRGQNTEAFF
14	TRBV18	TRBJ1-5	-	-	TGTGCCAGCTCACAGGCAGGGTCCACCCAGCCCCAGCATTTT	CASSQAGSTQPQHF
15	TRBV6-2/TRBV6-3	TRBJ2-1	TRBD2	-	TGTGCCAGCAGCCTAAGGACTAGCGCCCTAAATGAGCAGTTCTTC	CASSLRTSALNEQFF
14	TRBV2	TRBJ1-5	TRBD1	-	TGTGCCAGCAGTTCCGACAGGGCATGGCAGCCCCAGCATTTT	CASSSDRAWQPQHF
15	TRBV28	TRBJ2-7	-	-	TGTGCCAGCAGTTTAAGACTCCGGGGTTTATACGAGCAGTACTTC	CASSLRLRGLYEQYF
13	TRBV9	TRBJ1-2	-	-	TGTGCCAGCAGCAACGGGGGAACCTATGGCTACACCTTC	CASSNGGTYGYTF
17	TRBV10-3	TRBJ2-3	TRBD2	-	TGTGCCATCAGTGAGGGGGTGGAGCGGGAGAGCACAGATACGCAGTATTTT	CAISEGVERESTDTQYF
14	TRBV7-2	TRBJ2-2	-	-	TGTGCCAGCAGCTTAGTGGTGGCAACCGGGGAGCTGTTTTTT	CASSLVVATGELFF
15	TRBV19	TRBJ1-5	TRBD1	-	TGTGCCAGTAGTATCGAGACAGGGCGGAATCAGCCCCAGCATTTT	CASSIETGRNQPQHF
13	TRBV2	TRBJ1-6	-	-	TGTGCCAGCAACGGCAGGGTGGGCTCACCCCTCCACTTT	CASNGRVGSPLHF
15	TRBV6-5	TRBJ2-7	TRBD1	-	TGTGCCAGCAGTATACAGGGGGCGACTCGCTACGAGCAGTACTTC	CASSIQGATRYEQYF
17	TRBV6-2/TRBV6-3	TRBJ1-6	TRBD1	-	TGTGCCAGCAGTGTTTGGACAGGGGCCCCGATTAATTCACCCCTCCACTTT	CASSVWTGAPINSPLHF
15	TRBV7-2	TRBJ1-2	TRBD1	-	TGTGCCAGCAGCCCGCGACAGGGGGCGAAATATGGCTACACCTTC	CASSPRQGAKYGYTF
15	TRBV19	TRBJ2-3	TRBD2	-	TGTGCCAGTAGTACCCGTAGCGGGGGAACGGATACGCAGTATTTT	CASSTRSGGTDTQYF
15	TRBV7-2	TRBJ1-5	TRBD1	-	TGTGCCAGCAGCACCCGGACAGGGAGCAATCAGCCCCAGCATTTT	CASSTRTGSNQPQHF
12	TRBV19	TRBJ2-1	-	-	TGTGCCAGTAGTATCCCTCCGAATGAGCAGTTCTTC	CASSIPPNEQFF
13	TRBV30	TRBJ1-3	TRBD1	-	TGTGCCTGGAGTAGGGGGCACGGAAACACCATATATTTT	CAWSRGHGNTIYF
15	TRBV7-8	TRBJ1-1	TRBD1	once	TGTGCCAGCAGCGAGGACAGGCTTATTGGCACTGAAGCTTTCTTT	CASSEDRLIGTEAFF
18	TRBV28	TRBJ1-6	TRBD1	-	TGTGCCAGCAGTTCTACCGGGACAGGGCGCCTCAGAAATTCACCCCTCCACTTT	CASSSTGTGRLRNSPLHF
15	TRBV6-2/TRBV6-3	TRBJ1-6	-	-	TGTGCCAGCAGTGTCCGGGCGGGGGAATTTGGACCCCTCCACTTT	CASSVRAGEFGPLHF
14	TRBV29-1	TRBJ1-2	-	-	TGCAGCGTTGCGGCAGGGTCTACGAACTATGGCTACACCTTC	CSVAAGSTNYGYTF
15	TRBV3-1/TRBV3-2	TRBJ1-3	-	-	TGTGCCAGCAGCCAAGGGACAGCCTCTGGAAACACCATATATTTT	CASSQGTASGNTIYF
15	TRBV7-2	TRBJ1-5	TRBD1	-	TGTGCCAGCAGCCCCTTGGACAGGAGCAATCAGCCCCAGCATTTT	CASSPLDRSNQPQHF
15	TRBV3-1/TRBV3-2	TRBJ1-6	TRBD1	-	TGTGCCAGCAGCCAGGAGCCAGGGGGCTCGTCACCCCTCCACTTT	CASSQEPGGSSPLHF
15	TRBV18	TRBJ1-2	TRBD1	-	TGTGCCAGCTCACCGACGGGGGGACAGGACTATGGCTACACCTTC	CASSPTGGQDYGYTF
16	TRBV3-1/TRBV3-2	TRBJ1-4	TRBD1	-	TGTGCCAGCAGCTACGCCTCGGGACAGGGTGATGAAAAACTGTTTTTT	CASSYASGQGDEKLFF
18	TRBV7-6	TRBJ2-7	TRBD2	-	TGTGCCAGCAGCTTAGCGTCTTCCCCTAGCGGGGGAGGGTACGAGCAGTACTTC	CASSLASSPSGGGYEQYF
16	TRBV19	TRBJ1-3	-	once	TGTGCCAGTAGCGACACCCCTTTCCCTACTGGAAACACCATATATTTT	CASSDTPFPTGNTIYF
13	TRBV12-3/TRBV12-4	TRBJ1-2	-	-	TGTGCCAGCAGTTTACCCAGGGGTAGCGGCTACACCTTC	CASSLPRGSGYTF
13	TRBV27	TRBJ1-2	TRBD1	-	TGTGCCAGCAGCCTACAGGGGGCGGGTGGCTACACCTTC	CASSLQGAGGYTF
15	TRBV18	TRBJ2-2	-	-	TGTGCCAGCTCACCAAACGGGGTCGACACCGGGGAGCTGTTTTTT	CASSPNGVDTGELFF
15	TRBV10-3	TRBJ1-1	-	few	TGTGCCATCAGTGCAGACAGACCTTCGAACACTGAAGCTTTCTTT	CAISADRPSNTEAFF
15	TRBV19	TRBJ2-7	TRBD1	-	TGTGCCAGTAAGACCTCGGGACAGGGTTCCTACGAGCAGTACTTC	CASKTSGQGSYEQYF
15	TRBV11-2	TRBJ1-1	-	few	TGTGCCAGCAGCTTCCGCAGGGTACTGAACACTGAAGCTTTCTTT	CASSFRRVLNTEAFF
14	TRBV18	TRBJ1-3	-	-	TGTGCCAGCTCACGACAGTCCTCTGGAAACACCATATATTTT	CASSRQSSGNTIYF
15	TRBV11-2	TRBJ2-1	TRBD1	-	TGTGCCAGCAGCCTCGACAGGGGAGTGGTGGTTGAGCAGTTCTTC	CASSLDRGVVVEQFF
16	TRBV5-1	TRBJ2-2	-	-	TGCGCCAGCAGCTTGGAATCAGGCAGGGTAACCGGGGAGCTGTTTTTT	CASSLESGRVTGELFF
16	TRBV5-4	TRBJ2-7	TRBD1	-	TGTGCCAGCAGCTTGGGCCGGGGACAGGGCGAAAGGGGCCAGTACTTC	CASSLGRGQGERGQYF
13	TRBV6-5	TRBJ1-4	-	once	TGTGCCAGCAGTTACTCTCATTCCGAAAAACTGTTTTTT	CASSYSHSEKLFF
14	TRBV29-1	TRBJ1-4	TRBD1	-	TGCAGCGTAGAGGACAGGGGCCTAGGGGAAAAACTGTTTTTT	CSVEDRGLGEKLFF
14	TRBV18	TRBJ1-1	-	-	TGTGCCAGCTCACCAGAGAGAATGAACACTGAAGCTTTCTTT	CASSPERMNTEAFF
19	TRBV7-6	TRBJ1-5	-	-	TGTGCCAGCAGCTTAAGCCCAAGGGAGGGGGGTTATAGCAATCAGCCCCAGCATTTT	CASSLSPREGGYSNQPQHF
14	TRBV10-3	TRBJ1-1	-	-	TGTGCCATCAGTTTCCCGGGACAAAGCACTGAAGCTTTCTTT	CAISFPGQSTEAFF
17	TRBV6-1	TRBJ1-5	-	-	TGTGCCAGCAGTGAAGTTGGCAGTTTAGCGCGTAATCAGCCCCAGCATTTT	CASSEVGSLARNQPQHF
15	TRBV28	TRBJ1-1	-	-	TGTGCCAGCAGCTCCCCCGGCAGGGAGGACACTGAAGCTTTCTTT	CASSSPGREDTEAFF
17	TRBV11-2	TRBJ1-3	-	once	TGTGCCAGCAGCTTAGCGGCCAGGTCGAGCTCTGGAAACACCATATATTTT	CASSLAARSSSGNTIYF
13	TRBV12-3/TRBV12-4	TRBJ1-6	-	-	-	CASRGVGGGSIHF
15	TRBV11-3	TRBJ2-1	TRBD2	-	TGTGCCAGCAGCTTAGGCTCGGGGGGGTACAATGAGCAGTTCTTC	CASSLGSGGYNEQFF
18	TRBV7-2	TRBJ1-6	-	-	TGTGCCAGCAGCTTAGGATCAGGACGCGGGGGAAGGAATTCACCCCTCCACTTT	CASSLGSGRGGRNSPLHF
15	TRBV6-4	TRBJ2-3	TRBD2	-	TGTGCCAGCAGTGACACTAGCGGGGGGGCCGATACGCAGTATTTT	CASSDTSGGADTQYF
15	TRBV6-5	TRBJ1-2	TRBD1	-	TGTGCCAGCAGTTACGCGGGACAGGGATCCTATGGCTACACCTTC	CASSYAGQGSYGYTF
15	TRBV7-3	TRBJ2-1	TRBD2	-	TGTGCCAGCAGCTATAGCGGGACGGCTAACAATGAGCAGTTCTTC	CASSYSGTANNEQFF
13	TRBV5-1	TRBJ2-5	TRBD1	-	TGCGCCAGCAGCATGACAGGGTCAGAGACCCAGTACTTC	CASSMTGSETQYF
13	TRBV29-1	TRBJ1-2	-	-	TGCAGCGTTAGCAGGTTAGCTAACTATGGCTACACCTTC	CSVSRLANYGYTF
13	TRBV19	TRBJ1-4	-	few	TGTGCCAGTAGTATAGATCGGGGTGAAAAACTGTTTTTT	CASSIDRGEKLFF
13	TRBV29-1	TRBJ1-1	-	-	TGCAGCGTTTACTCAGGGGATCAGACTGAAGCTTTCTTT	CSVYSGDQTEAFF
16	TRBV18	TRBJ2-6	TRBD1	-	TGTGCCAGCTCACTAGGACAGGGGGCGATTCAATCGATCCTGACTTTC	CASSLGQGAIQSILTF